This T cell receptor beta chain was captured by sequencing in a study of blood T cells in healthy people across ages. This clonotype has only a few counts. A second PCR of about 6 to 12 cycles used a sample-barcoded 5' primer and a J-beta primer mix. TCRdb ran MiXCR on the 5' RACE reads and lists one entry per CDR3 protein. Among fewer than 2,000,000 distinct CDR3 sequences listed, roughly a third were seen once. The germline V and J ends were trimmed by 3 bases and 3 bases, with 6 bases remaining between them. The CDR3 consists of 13 residues. Germline CDR1 and CDR2: SGHAT and FQNNGV. Sequencing input: blood. The origin of this receptor is a woman in her twenties or thirties in good health. This chain uses TRBV11-2 with TRBJ1-5; D uncertain. The CDR3 nucleotides are TGTGCCAGCAGCTTCGGGATCAATCAGCCCCAGCATTTT. This translates into CASSFGINQPQHF.